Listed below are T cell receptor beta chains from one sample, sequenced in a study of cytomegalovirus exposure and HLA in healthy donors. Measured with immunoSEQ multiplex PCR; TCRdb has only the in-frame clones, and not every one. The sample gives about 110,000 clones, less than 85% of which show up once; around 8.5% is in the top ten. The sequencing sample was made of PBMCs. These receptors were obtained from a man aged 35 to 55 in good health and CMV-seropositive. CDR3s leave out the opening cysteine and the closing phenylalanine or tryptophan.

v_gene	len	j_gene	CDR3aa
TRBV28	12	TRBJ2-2	ASSFGLWAGELF
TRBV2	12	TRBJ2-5	ASSERQGQETQY
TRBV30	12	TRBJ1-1	AWSKKLPGGEAF
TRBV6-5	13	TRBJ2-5	ASSYTGTTQETQY
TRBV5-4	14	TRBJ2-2	ASSRDRGQVTGELF
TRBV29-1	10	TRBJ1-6	SVGAGDSPLH
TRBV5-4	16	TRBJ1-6	ASSGLREPSAYNSPLH
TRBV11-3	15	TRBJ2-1	ASSFSSLAGSYNEQF
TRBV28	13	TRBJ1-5	ASSIGSPDNQPQH
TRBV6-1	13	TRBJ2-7	ATKLSLLATYEQY
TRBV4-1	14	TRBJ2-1	ASSQDTDLAYNEQF
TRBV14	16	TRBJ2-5	ASSQGPLPNDWQETQY
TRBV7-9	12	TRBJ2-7	ASSTRGGAYEQY
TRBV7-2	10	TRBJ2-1	ASSLDRDTQF
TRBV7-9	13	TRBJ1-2	ASSLVPGVVGGYT
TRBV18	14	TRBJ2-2	ASSPRLLAGAGELF
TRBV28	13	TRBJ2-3	ASSNTASRGDTQY
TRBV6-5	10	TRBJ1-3	ASSPQRGTIY
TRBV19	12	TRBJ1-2	ASSSTTGLYGYT
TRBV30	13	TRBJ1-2	ARRTIGQSHYGYT
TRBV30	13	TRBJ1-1	AWRRAYREYTEAF
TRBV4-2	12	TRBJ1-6	ASSQDRYNSPLH
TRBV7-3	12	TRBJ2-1	ASSSGLGGGEQF
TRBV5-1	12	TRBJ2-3	ASRTSGSLDTQY
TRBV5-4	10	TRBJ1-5	ASSFDRGPQH
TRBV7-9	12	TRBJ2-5	ASRQRGPQETQY
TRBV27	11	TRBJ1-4	ASSPRVNEKLF
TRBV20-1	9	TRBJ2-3	SATGADTQY
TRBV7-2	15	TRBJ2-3	ASSLARSGGHTDTQY
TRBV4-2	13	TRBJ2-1	ASSHPSDRHNEQF
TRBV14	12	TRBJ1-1	ASSQDWGRAEAF
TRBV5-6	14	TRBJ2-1	ASSLVPGGSYNEQF
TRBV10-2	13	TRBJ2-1	ASSLLAPTYNEQF
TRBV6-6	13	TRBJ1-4	ASSKDTATNEKLF
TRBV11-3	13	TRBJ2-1	ASSSLAGGGNEQF
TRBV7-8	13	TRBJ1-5	ASSLVTGGWQPQH
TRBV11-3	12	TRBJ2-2	ASSPRQGDGELF